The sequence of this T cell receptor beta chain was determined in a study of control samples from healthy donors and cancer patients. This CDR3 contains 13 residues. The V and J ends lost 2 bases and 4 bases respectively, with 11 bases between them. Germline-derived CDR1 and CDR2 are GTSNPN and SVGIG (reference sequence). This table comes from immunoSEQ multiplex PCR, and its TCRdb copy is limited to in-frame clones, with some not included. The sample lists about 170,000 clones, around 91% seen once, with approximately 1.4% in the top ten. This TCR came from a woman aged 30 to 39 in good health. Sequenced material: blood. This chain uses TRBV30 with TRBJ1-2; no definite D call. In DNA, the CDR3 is TGTGCCTGGAGTCCTGGGGTTGGCTATGGCTACACCTTC. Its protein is CAWSPGVGYGYTF.